This T cell receptor beta chain was sequenced for a study of T cell repertoires in cytomegalovirus infection. Study summary: Shared public TCR beta signatures pointed to both CMV infection and a matching HLA type.

As concerns this clonotype: Its antigen is still unknown.

CDR3 length: 19 residues. V was shortened by 0 bases and J by 4 bases, with 24 bases between the two germline ends. The study's findings and limits: Totalled public TCR beta family frequency picked out people who carried CMV plus the relevant HLA.

TCRdb re-called the reads through MiXCR, storing one row per CDR3 protein. The top ten clones hold under 3% of a sample with 740,000 or so distinct CDR3 sequences, approximately 40% of them seen once. Sequencing used PBMCs. This TCR was sampled from a human donor in good health (CMV status not recorded). Some clones in this sample may be carry-over from other donors' samples. The chain carries TRBV12-3 or TRBV12-4 and TRBJ1-2, with a tentative D call TRBD1 (5 bases). CDR3 DNA sequence: TGTGCCAGCAGTTTAGCGTCTACGGGGCGATGGGGGGACTCCTATGGCTACACCTTC. Its translation: CASSLASTGRWGDSYGYTF.